The rows below give T cell receptor beta chains drawn from one sample of a study of shared clonotypes between healthy human individuals. Clones were sequenced by immunoSEQ multiplex PCR, and TCRdb holds only the in-frame ones, with some missing. The sample lists roughly 1 million clones, around 76% occurring once. The sample was memory CD4+ T cells sorted from blood. The source is a young man in good health. Both conserved end residues are trimmed from each CDR3. Each record gives: CDR3 protein, V gene, J gene.

CDR3aa: ASSLGQGETQY
v_gene: TRBV5-4
j_gene: TRBJ2-5

CDR3aa: ASSEDWGAAGNTIY
v_gene: TRBV6-1
j_gene: TRBJ1-3

CDR3aa: ASSLRASGGFTDTQY
v_gene: TRBV11-2
j_gene: TRBJ2-3

CDR3aa: ASSLDRKGRIDTQY
v_gene: TRBV11-3
j_gene: TRBJ2-3

CDR3aa: ASTPGVAGTDTQY
v_gene: TRBV7-9
j_gene: TRBJ2-3

CDR3aa: ASSFSGRVSGTGELF
v_gene: TRBV4-1
j_gene: TRBJ2-2

CDR3aa: ASSAGTGNSYEQY
v_gene: TRBV7-6
j_gene: TRBJ2-7

CDR3aa: ASSLGDRADNEQF
v_gene: TRBV7-8
j_gene: TRBJ2-1

CDR3aa: ASSQEGTGSSGNTIY
v_gene: TRBV4-1
j_gene: TRBJ1-3

CDR3aa: ASSRTGGSYEQY
v_gene: TRBV6-5
j_gene: TRBJ2-7

CDR3aa: ATSRGGVAGSTGELF
v_gene: TRBV15
j_gene: TRBJ2-2

CDR3aa: ASSQASGSVGTDTQY
v_gene: TRBV4-2
j_gene: TRBJ2-3

CDR3aa: ASSVRQSYGYT
v_gene: TRBV19
j_gene: TRBJ1-2

CDR3aa: ASRKPGTDTYEQY
v_gene: TRBV5-1
j_gene: TRBJ2-7

CDR3aa: ASSQDRDLVGTSGSGGELF
v_gene: TRBV4-1
j_gene: TRBJ2-2

CDR3aa: ASSLAPSFSGANVLT
v_gene: TRBV28
j_gene: TRBJ2-6

CDR3aa: ASSPHGTGESWGYGYT
v_gene: TRBV28
j_gene: TRBJ1-2

CDR3aa: ASTGLSGYEQY
v_gene: TRBV5-1
j_gene: TRBJ2-7

CDR3aa: ASSHYRYGYT
v_gene: TRBV7-2
j_gene: TRBJ1-2

CDR3aa: ASSDRGRWADTQY
v_gene: TRBV10-2
j_gene: TRBJ2-3

CDR3aa: ASSRAFEFPEAF
v_gene: TRBV18
j_gene: TRBJ1-1

CDR3aa: ASSRDPNPISPLH
v_gene: TRBV28
j_gene: TRBJ1-6

CDR3aa: SVEDQGQRYNEQF
v_gene: TRBV29-1
j_gene: TRBJ2-1

CDR3aa: ASSEVKVTQY
v_gene: TRBV11-2
j_gene: TRBJ2-5

CDR3aa: ASSLGTSGNYEQY
v_gene: TRBV7-7
j_gene: TRBJ2-7

CDR3aa: ASSHYGYNEQF
v_gene: TRBV14
j_gene: NA

CDR3aa: ASSQEFSQVPYEQY
v_gene: TRBV4-3
j_gene: TRBJ2-7

CDR3aa: ASSTATGGGYGYT
v_gene: TRBV19
j_gene: TRBJ1-2

CDR3aa: ASSFRGEQY
v_gene: TRBV28
j_gene: TRBJ2-7

CDR3aa: ASSLGPTGGGSPLH
v_gene: TRBV5-1
j_gene: TRBJ1-6

CDR3aa: ATLGASGGFGLNEQF
v_gene: TRBV28
j_gene: TRBJ2-1

CDR3aa: AISEERRVGQY
v_gene: TRBV10-3
j_gene: TRBJ2-7

CDR3aa: ASSWAGTRGGYEQY
v_gene: TRBV5-4
j_gene: TRBJ2-7

CDR3aa: ASSQGQQAYEQY
v_gene: TRBV7-6
j_gene: TRBJ2-7

CDR3aa: ASSQSRPQLGDQPQH
v_gene: TRBV23-1
j_gene: TRBJ1-5

CDR3aa: ASSDGGLRKEKLF
v_gene: TRBV6-1
j_gene: TRBJ1-4

CDR3aa: ASTNIQWDRETDTQY
v_gene: TRBV2
j_gene: TRBJ2-3

CDR3aa: ASRRAQLAQH
v_gene: TRBV28
j_gene: TRBJ1-5

CDR3aa: ASSIPGDAEQF
v_gene: TRBV19
j_gene: TRBJ2-1

CDR3aa: AARLSSGNTIY
v_gene: TRBV19
j_gene: TRBJ1-3

CDR3aa: ASSQDPGPSYNEQF
v_gene: TRBV14
j_gene: TRBJ2-1

CDR3aa: ASSPRGSKTYEQY
v_gene: TRBV9
j_gene: TRBJ2-7

CDR3aa: ASSVVAGGQETQY
v_gene: TRBV9
j_gene: TRBJ2-5

CDR3aa: ASTFPGANVLT
v_gene: TRBV6-6
j_gene: TRBJ2-6

CDR3aa: ASSWGLAGVQETQY
v_gene: TRBV11-2
j_gene: TRBJ2-5

CDR3aa: ASSFPLGASYNEQF
v_gene: TRBV5-4
j_gene: TRBJ2-1

CDR3aa: ASSVEDRGPYEQY
v_gene: TRBV6-1
j_gene: TRBJ2-7

CDR3aa: ASSPRGWGRETQY
v_gene: TRBV9
j_gene: TRBJ2-5

CDR3aa: ASSERQGVYGYT
v_gene: TRBV2
j_gene: TRBJ1-2